These 22 T cell receptor beta chains share one sample of origin, sequenced in a study of monozygotic twins with inflammatory bowel disease. TCRdb re-called the 5' RACE reads; one entry per CDR3 protein, DNA not given. The table lists more than 300,000 distinct CDR3 sequences, with 2.5% to 3% in the top ten. Sequenced material: blood. These receptors came from a human donor with ulcerative colitis or Crohn's disease, or a healthy co-twin of an affected twin (not recorded which).

V usage is TRBV6-1 and J usage is TRBJ2-7; TCRdb selects TRBD1, and the lack of DNA leaves this call unchecked. The CDR3 has 15 amino acids. Germline CDR1 MNHNS, CDR2 SASEGT. CDR3 protein: CASSAPGTGSHEQYF.

The chain uses TRBV6-4 and TRBJ2-1; TCRdb picks TRBD2, but there is no DNA to check that call. The CDR3 is 15 amino acids. CDR1 MRHNA and CDR2 SNTAGT come from the germline V gene. The CDR3 region is CASSDSTSGGSEQFF.

The chain joins TRBV28 to TRBJ2-7. The germline gives CDR1 MDHEN, CDR2 SYDVKM. This CDR3 has 15 residues. The CDR3 is CASSFSTNGGLEQYF.

The gene calls are TRBV7-9 and TRBJ1-2; TCRdb outputs TRBD1, but without DNA this stays unchecked. CDR1 is SEHNR and CDR2 is FQNEAQ in the germline V gene (reference sequence). CDR3 length: 15 residues. The CDR3 region is CASSPGTGWGYGYTF.

The chain carries TRBV5-1 and TRBJ2-3; TCRdb reports TRBD2, a call that lacks DNA to check it against. The CDR3 loop spans 17 amino acids. Germline values: CDR1 SGHRS, CDR2 YFSETQ. The CDR3 protein is CASSLAASSASTDTQYF.

The CDR3 is CASSLSATGLYYGYTF. This chain joins TRBV27 and TRBJ1-2; checking the TCRdb D call of TRBD1 is not possible without DNA. The CDR3 length is 16 residues. In germline, CDR1 is MNHEY, CDR2 SMNVEV (reference sequence).

This chain connects TRBV20-1 to TRBJ2-7; lacking DNA, the TRBD2 call made by TCRdb goes unchecked. CDR3 length equals 15 residues. The germline CDR1 and CDR2 sequences are DFQATT and SNEGSKA (reference sequence). The chain's CDR3 is CSARDGGGATYEQYF.

The V call is TRBV7-3, the J call TRBJ2-3; TCRdb's assignment of TRBD2 cannot be checked, as there is no DNA. The CDR3 extends over 17 amino acids. Germline CDR1 SGHTA, CDR2 FQGTGA. The CDR3 region is CASSLTGRGGGGDTQYF.

The J gene is TRBJ2-7, the V gene TRBV4-3; the TCRdb D gene call, TRBD2, has no DNA to confirm it. This CDR3 comprises 13 residues. Germline CDR1 and CDR2: LGHNA and YSLEER. The CDR3: CASSFLGQREQYF.

The chain recombines TRBV5-1 with TRBJ2-3; TCRdb reports TRBD2, a call that lacks DNA to check it against. The CDR3 runs to 17 residues. CDR1 is SGHRS, CDR2 YFSETQ, per germline. The CDR3 is CASSPGTSGVSTDTQYF.

The rearrangement uses TRBV5-8 and TRBJ1-6. Germline V lookup: CDR1 SGHTS, CDR2 YDEGEE. The CDR3 has 15 residues. The chain's CDR3 is CASSRPGRPNSPLHF.

V and J are TRBV4-1 and TRBJ1-1; lacking DNA, the TRBD1 call made by TCRdb goes unchecked. CDR3 length equals 15 residues. Per germline, CDR1 MGHRA and CDR2 YSYEKL. The CDR3 sequence: CASSQDGTMNTEAFF.

This chain joins TRBV2 and TRBJ2-3; TCRdb names TRBD1, which stays unverified in the absence of DNA. The CDR3 covers 14 residues. Germline V lookup: CDR1 SNHLY, CDR2 FYNNEI. CDR3 sequence: CASTPGAGSDTQYF.

The genes are TRBV5-1 and TRBJ1-1; TCRdb picks TRBD1, but there is no DNA to check that call. The CDR3 runs to 14 residues. Germline loops: CDR1 SGHRS, CDR2 YFSETQ. The CDR3: CASSGLYRGTEAFF.

The genes are TRBV19 and TRBJ2-1; as DNA is missing, the TRBD1 call by TCRdb cannot be tested. Per the germline V gene, CDR1 is LNHDA and CDR2 is SQIVND (reference sequence). This CDR3 has 13 amino acids. The CDR3 loop reads CASTLSSGNEQFF.

The genes are TRBV6-2 or TRBV6-3 and TRBJ2-7. The CDR3 runs 12 residues. CDR1 and CDR2 (germline): MNHEY, SVGEGT. CDR3 region: CASSRSAYEQYF.

The V gene is TRBV4-1, the J gene TRBJ2-5. This CDR3 spans 16 amino acids. Looked up from germline, CDR1 is MGHRA and CDR2 is YSYEKL. CDR3 sequence: CASSQAMAGYQETQYF.

The chain combines TRBV6-2 or TRBV6-3 with TRBJ2-2. This CDR3 has 12 amino acids. Germline V gives CDR1 MNHEY, CDR2 SVGEGT. The CDR3 loop reads CASRRPAGELFF.

V is TRBV24-1 and J is TRBJ2-2; no DNA is available, so the TRBD1 call from TCRdb remains unchecked. CDR3 length: 16 amino acids. CDR1 and CDR2 from the germline V gene are KGHDR and SFDVKD. CDR3 amino acids: CATSLTGQGKPGELFF.

J is TRBJ1-1 and V is TRBV7-9; TCRdb's D call of TRBD1 is untestable without DNA. The germline V gene has CDR1 SEHNR and CDR2 FQNEAQ (reference sequence). The CDR3 loop spans 17 amino acids. The CDR3 protein is CASSLRQGVVLNTEAFF.

This chain connects TRBV6-1 to TRBJ2-3. The CDR3 spans 15 residues. Germline CDR1 MNHNS, CDR2 SASEGT. CDR3: CASRFLGASTDTQYF.

The chain links TRBV27 to TRBJ1-1. Germline assignment: CDR1 MNHEY and CDR2 SMNVEV (reference sequence). This CDR3 is built from 13 residues. CDR3 loop: CASSPNDGPEAFF.